A single T cell receptor (beta chain) is shown here with its context. The antigen remains undetermined. Each donor's status was that of a healthy bone marrow donor. This record comes from a study of cytomegalovirus exposure and HLA in healthy donors. Study context: Sequencing of about 179 million T cells in an earlier analysis found some 100 million unique TCR beta sequences.

The PCR ran on 60 Vbeta and 13 Jbeta primers. Produced via immunoSEQ multiplex PCR; TCRdb's table is partial and in-frame only. This repertoire shows 100,000 to 150,000 clones, roughly 80% found once; its top ten account for roughly 3.2%. V was pared by 1 base and J by 5 bases, with 8 bases between. The length of the CDR3 is 14 residues. From germline, CDR1 is SEHNR and CDR2 FQNEAQ (reference sequence). General study results and limits: Common viral pathogens (according to a later analysis) appeared linked to several of the most significant clusters. Excluded: some indistinguishable V segments such as TRBV6-2 and TRBV6-3.

The receptor was derived from a man aged 30 to 45 in good health and CMV-seronegative. Input material: PBMCs. The chain recombines TRBV7-9 with TRBJ1-4; perhaps TRBD1 as D (6 bases). The CDR3 DNA is TGTGCCAGCAGCTTAGTGGGGGCAAATGAAAAACTGTTTTTT. Residues: CASSLVGANEKLFF.